These T cell receptor beta chains were read from a single sample in a study of technical replicates of blood from a few donors. Sequencing used immunoSEQ multiplex PCR; TCRdb keeps in-frame clones, though not all of them. The sample contains about 61,000 clones, less than 98% of which appear only once. What was sequenced was T cells isolated from PBMCs. The receptors derive from a human donor in good health. Each CDR3 is given without its conserved first and last residue. Fields, in order: CDR3 protein, V gene, J gene.

CDR3: SVGTGKTYGYT
V: TRBV29-1
J: TRBJ1-2

CDR3: ASRFSQGAHGNTIY
V: TRBV12-2
J: TRBJ1-3

CDR3: ASRTGGAEEAF
V: TRBV7-9
J: TRBJ1-1

CDR3: ASSLKYSETQY
V: TRBV5-4
J: TRBJ2-5

CDR3: ASSDSPGTEAF
V: TRBV25-1
J: TRBJ1-1

CDR3: ASSPESSNQPQH
V: TRBV18
J: TRBJ1-5

CDR3: SVDQVGVRGGGYT
V: TRBV29-1
J: TRBJ1-2

CDR3: ASSEMRDTSNTEAF
V: TRBV2
J: TRBJ1-1

CDR3: ASISGTGGNTEAF
V: TRBV5-1
J: TRBJ1-1

CDR3: ASSFGQYQPQH
V: TRBV27
J: TRBJ1-5

CDR3: ASSLGALTGGEQY
V: TRBV5-1
J: TRBJ2-7

CDR3: ATSGQMNTEAF
V: TRBV2
J: TRBJ1-1

CDR3: ASSSGRGEKLF
V: TRBV7-9
J: TRBJ1-4

CDR3: ASSQDEGQATYEQY
V: TRBV4-2
J: TRBJ2-7

CDR3: ASSPPRGGYT
V: TRBV7-2
J: TRBJ1-2

CDR3: ATSRDSIGQIHTDTQY
V: TRBV15
J: TRBJ2-3

CDR3: ASAYGQQGASTDTQY
V: TRBV2
J: TRBJ2-3

CDR3: ASSQDQGDTGMTDAF
V: TRBV4-1
J: TRBJ1-1

CDR3: ASSHTGEIDSPLH
V: TRBV9
J: TRBJ1-6

CDR3: ASSPPSTLQGSGELF
V: TRBV18
J: TRBJ2-2

CDR3: ASSPGTGVYEQY
V: TRBV7-3
J: TRBJ2-7

CDR3: ASTPGGGNTEAF
V: TRBV28
J: TRBJ1-1

CDR3: ASSALNTEAF
V: TRBV28
J: TRBJ1-1

CDR3: ASSWTGGRNTEAF
V: TRBV7-3
J: TRBJ1-1

CDR3: ASSQPGQVNQPQH
V: TRBV4-1
J: TRBJ1-5

CDR3: ASSEPGTSGQPQH
V: TRBV6-1
J: TRBJ1-5

CDR3: ASSIALRDRGGYEQY
V: TRBV19
J: TRBJ2-7

CDR3: ASSLAGRSEKLF
V: TRBV5-1
J: TRBJ1-4

CDR3: ASSFGMEGTEAF
V: TRBV5-1
J: TRBJ1-1

CDR3: ASSDQGHYGYT
V: TRBV7-9
J: TRBJ1-2

CDR3: ASSLAAGNTIY
V: TRBV7-9
J: TRBJ1-3

CDR3: ASRPRTGSSYNEQF
V: TRBV14
J: TRBJ2-1

CDR3: ASSGQRADTQY
V: TRBV10-1
J: TRBJ2-3

CDR3: ASSLTGDRGYEQY
V: TRBV27
J: TRBJ2-7

CDR3: ASSQGQVEQF
V: TRBV4-1
J: TRBJ2-1

CDR3: ASSFRSGSYNSPLH
V: TRBV5-8
J: TRBJ1-6

CDR3: ASSFFDSQETQY
V: TRBV5-1
J: TRBJ2-5

CDR3: ASSFSGQGAGNTIY
V: TRBV5-1
J: TRBJ1-3

CDR3: ASSLRGGLAENTGELF
V: TRBV4-2
J: TRBJ2-2

CDR3: ASSERHLENTGELF
V: TRBV2
J: TRBJ2-2

CDR3: ASSPAGVTYEQY
V: TRBV7-8
J: TRBJ2-7